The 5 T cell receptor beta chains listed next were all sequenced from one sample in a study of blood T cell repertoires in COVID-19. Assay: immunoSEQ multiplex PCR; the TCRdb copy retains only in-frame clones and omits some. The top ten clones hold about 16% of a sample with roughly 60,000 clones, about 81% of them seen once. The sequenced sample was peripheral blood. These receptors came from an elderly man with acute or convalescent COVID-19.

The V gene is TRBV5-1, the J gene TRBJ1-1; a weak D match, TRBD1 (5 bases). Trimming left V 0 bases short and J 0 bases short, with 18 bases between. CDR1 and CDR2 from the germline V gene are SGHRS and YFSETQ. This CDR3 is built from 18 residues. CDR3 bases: TGCGCCAGCAGCTTGGGGGATTTATCGACAGTGCTGAACACTGAAGCTTTCTTT. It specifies CASSLGDLSTVLNTEAFF.

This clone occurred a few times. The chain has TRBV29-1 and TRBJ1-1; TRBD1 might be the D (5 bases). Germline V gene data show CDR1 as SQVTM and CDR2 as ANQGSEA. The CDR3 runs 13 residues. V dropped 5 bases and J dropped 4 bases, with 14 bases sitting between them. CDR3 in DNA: TGCAGCGTTTCTAAGGGGCCCAGCACTGAAGCTTTCTTT. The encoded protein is CSVSKGPSTEAFF.

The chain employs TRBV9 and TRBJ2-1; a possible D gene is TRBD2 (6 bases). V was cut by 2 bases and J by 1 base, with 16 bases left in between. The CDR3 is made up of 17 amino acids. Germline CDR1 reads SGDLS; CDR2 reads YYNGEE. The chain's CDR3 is CASSVPRDSISYNEQFF. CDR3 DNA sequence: TGTGCCAGCAGCGTTCCCCGGGACTCTATTTCCTACAATGAGCAGTTCTTC.

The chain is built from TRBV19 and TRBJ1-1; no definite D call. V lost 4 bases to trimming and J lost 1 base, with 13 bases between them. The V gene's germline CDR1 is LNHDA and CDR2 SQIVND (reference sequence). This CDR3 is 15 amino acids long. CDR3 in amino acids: CASSNRTGKNTEAFF. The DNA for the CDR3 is TGTGCCAGTAGTAACAGAACGGGGAAGAACACTGAAGCTTTCTTT.

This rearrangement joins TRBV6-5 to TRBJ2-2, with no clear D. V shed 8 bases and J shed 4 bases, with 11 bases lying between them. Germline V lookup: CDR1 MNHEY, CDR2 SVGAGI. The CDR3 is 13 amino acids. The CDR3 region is CASGGSGTGELFF. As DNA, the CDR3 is TGTGCCAGCGGCGGAAGTGGCACCGGGGAGCTGTTTTTT.